The entry below gives a single T cell receptor beta chain sequence along with its context. Its antigen target is currently unknown. Qualities for individual bases were not recorded, and no much larger clone is one base off. The immunoSEQ Assay, a bias-controlled multiplex PCR, was used to amplify TCRbeta CDR3 regions from genomic DNA. The original methods were these. Nucleated cell counts per sample were estimated from amplification of reference gene primers within the assay. Sequence reads were collapsed and filtered to measure the absolute abundance of every unique TCRbeta CDR3 rearrangement. For each sample, productive Simpson clonality was calculated by taking the square root of Simpson's diversity index across productive rearrangements. This immuneACCESS table, as held by TCRdb, lists in-frame sequences with V and J called but not all clones. Of the missing ones, under half trace to an unresolved V gene in checked studies; the others have no known cause. V, J and clone size are taken as reported in that table, and D and trimming were inferred from the DNA itself. Here the sample has about 400,000 clones; 70% to 90% occur a single time. Of the sample, 0.9% to 1% is held by the ten largest clones.

These data are taken from a study of blood T cell repertoires in COVID-19 (dated by TCRdb to about 2020). The study in broad terms: The collaborator samples originated in the United States, Italy and Spain and spanned the acute and convalescent phases of COVID-19. The material from the prospective study consisted of cDNA or gDNA derived from T cells, B-cell-depleted T cells, or PBMCs. Subjects who had been exposed to COVID-19, were actively infected with it, or had recovered from it provided the deeply sampled blood TCRbeta repertoires that made up the dataset. The repertoires were made available in a free public database intended to serve as a resource for research on the immune response to SARS-CoV-2. The samples were drawn from the first 160 participants of the ongoing ImmuneRACE study and from more than 1,000 subjects provided by 6 global collaborators. Sample metadata almost always included a de-identified subject ID, COVID-19 status, age in years and sex. Where available, HLA class I and class II types were obtained from metadata supplied by the sample provider rather than from assay-based typing.

Participants in the prospective study were aged roughly 18 to 95 years, lived in over 20 United States geographic areas, and enrolled through a virtual design. To assign participants to cohorts, the prospective study relied on clinical history that participants themselves reported in a screening survey and a study questionnaire. Mobile phlebotomists in the prospective study collected whole blood, serum and a nasopharyngeal or oropharyngeal swab from every participant. Prospective study participants could optionally give additional blood draws and questionnaires over a roughly two-month period. Before DNA extraction, prospective study blood samples were shipped either frozen or at room temperature. Overall results and qualifications from the work: The quantity of clinical and demographic metadata differed by source and by participant and was supplied without curation.

The receptor was derived from a woman aged 25 to 39 with acute COVID-19. Material: PBMCs or T cells enriched from blood (not recorded which).

The CDR3 loop reads CASTPGVLEAFF. The sequenced DNA is TGCGCCAGCACCCCGGGGGTTTTAGAAGCTTTCTTT. In this chain, TRBV10-2 is recombined with TRBJ1-1, and possibly TRBD1, on 5 matching bases. The germline V gene yields WSHSY for CDR1 and SAAADI for CDR2. V drops 7 bases and J drops 8 bases, leaving 14 bases in between. Measured from the cysteine to the phenylalanine, the CDR3 is 12 residues long. Left in the record is the CDR3 DNA by itself, 36 bases read in frame from the first base.